Listed here is a single TCR beta chain. This clonotype showed up many times. Its antigen is currently not known. Base qualities are not at hand, and no much larger clone is one base apart. Amplification of TCR beta CDR3 regions was carried out from RNA transcripts. The first round of RT-PCR for the TCR CDR3 was performed with the HTBI primer set and the Qiagen OneStep RT-PCR kit. A second multiplex PCR round built the libraries, followed by size selection and purification. Paired-end sequencing of the libraries was performed with 100 bp reads on an Illumina HiSeq2000. Turning to the authors' computational methods: SOAPnuke was used to process the raw data, with reads discarded if the reads contained adapters or uncalled bases, had a mean Phred below 15, or lacked an exact constant-primer or identifier match. COPE v1.2.5 was used to merge the high-quality paired reads, and each unique nucleotide sequence was defined as a clonotype. Clonotypes were aligned to IMGT TRBV, TRBD and TRBJ reference segments using MiTCR v1.1. Only V-J combinations with frequency above 0.0001, covering 99% to 99.2% of repertoires, were analysed. The TCS score was defined as the ratio of F50 (clonal expansion) to E x V (chaos), calculated using BLOSUM62-based TCRdist between CDR3 peptides within each V-J. Welch's t-statistics and random forest reduced just over 500 V-J features to 13, which were used in a naive Bayes classifier (R e1071). The public reads were run again by TCRdb, first through fastp at Q25 and then through MiXCR, and only productive beta chains were kept. When rows share a CDR3 protein, they turn into one entry using the most common DNA and genes. Here the V and J calls rest on TCRdb's processing, not on the authors' analysis. The sample yields about 260,000 distinct CDR3 sequences; around 15% were counted once. Clones ranked in the top ten supply about 30% of the sample.

In the ophthalmopathy patients, disease was moderately to severely active, with a Clinical Activity Score of 3 or more, a NOSPECS grade of 4 or more, and a duration of less than 3 months. The study excluded patients with uncontrolled infections, other autoimmune diseases, pregnancy or lactation. Clinical symptoms, serum thyroxine and TRAb, thyroid ultrasound, and orbital computed tomography formed the basis for the diagnoses. PBMCs were isolated from 10 ml of fresh peripheral blood by Ficoll-Paque density gradient centrifugation. Total RNA was extracted with Trizol reagent, and quality was checked on an Agilent 2100 Bioanalyzer. This record belongs to a study of T cells in Graves' hyperthyroidism and ophthalmopathy (dated by TCRdb to the late 2010s). About the investigation overall: Peripheral blood samples were taken at initial diagnosis, before any treatment was given. Prospective prediction of ophthalmopathy was tested in an independent validation cohort consisting of about 20 hyperthyroidism patients and 15 or so patients who later progressed to ophthalmopathy. The 75 to 100 discovery patients were divided at random into training and test sets in a 7:3 ratio. After blood sampling, hyperthyroidism patients were treated with methimazole at a starting dose of 30 mg daily, and ophthalmopathy patients were treated with high-dose intravenous methylprednisolone. TCR V-J signatures able to tell the groups apart were searched for in a discovery cohort of about a hundred patients, of whom around 43 had Graves' ophthalmopathy and 57 had stable Graves' hyperthyroidism. In addition, the study compared T-cell repertoires in thyroid tissue and in blood from roughly 6 Graves' hyperthyroidism patients. The paper describes TCR Vbeta CDR3 sequencing of roughly 130 peripheral blood samples, made up of 40 to 45 ophthalmopathy patients, 70 to 80 hyperthyroidism patients and roughly 17 progressor patients. Overall results and qualifications from the work: Most expanded thyroid clonotypes (frequency above 0.001) were also found in blood, which suggests that blood repertoires may mirror thyroid immune responses. A model built on a 13 V-J signature distinguished ophthalmopathy from stable hyperthyroidism, reaching 85% to 90% sensitivity and about 81% specificity in cross-validation and 80%/75% in testing. Sample size was not statistically predetermined, and blinding of investigators to group allocation was not performed. In validation, the model predicted progression to ophthalmopathy a median of approximately 6.3 months before onset, with approximately 70% sensitivity and nearly 75% specificity.

CDR1 and CDR2 (SGHKS, YYEKEE) derive from the germline V gene (reference sequence). Including cysteine and phenylalanine, the CDR3 has 14 amino acids. Solely the CDR3 DNA is kept, with 42 bases framed from the first base. Trimming costs V 2 bases and J 4 bases, and their ends lie 9 bases apart. The sequence was collected from a young woman with Graves' ophthalmopathy. Here the chain combines TRBV5-5 and TRBJ2-2, with an unclear D gene assignment. Sequenced sample: blood. CDR3 region: CASSFGRGTGELFF. The nucleotide sequence is given as TGTGCCAGCAGCTTCGGTAGAGGCACCGGGGAGCTGTTTTTT.